Following are 16 T cell receptor beta chains from one sample sequenced in a study of a mutant IDH1 vaccine in newly diagnosed glioma. Antigens for these TCRs are unknown. Using immunoSEQ multiplex PCR, the repertoire was profiled, and TCRdb retains in-frame clones only, with some absent. The sample consists of tens of thousands of clones, 90% to 95% of them appearing once. Specified time point: week 5, during vaccination. The investigators gave 300 ug of mutant IDH1 20-mer peptide in each vaccine dose, together with topical imiquimod. The sample here was PBMCs, taken from a glioma patient whose treatment included an IDH1 peptide vaccine. These receptor sequences come from a woman aged 45-65 years with glioma.

This rearrangement joins TRBV6-6 to TRBJ2-7, with D possibly being TRBD1 (6 bases). The CDR3 runs to 15 residues. Trimming shortened V by 2 bases and J by 2 bases, and 13 bases separated the two germline ends. From germline, CDR1 is MNHNY and CDR2 SVGAGI (reference sequence). CDR3 sequence reads: CASSYAGGRTYEQYF. CDR3 coding DNA: TGTGCCAGCAGTTACGCTGGGGGCAGGACCTACGAGCAGTACTTC.

V and J are TRBV10-3 and TRBJ2-7; D is perhaps TRBD1 or TRBD2 (6 bases each). This CDR3 region has 15 residues. V was cut by 8 bases and J by 0 bases, with 17 bases left in between. Germline values: CDR1 ENHRY, CDR2 SYGVKD. This CDR3 reads CAIVGGSGASYEQYF. CDR3 in DNA: TGTGCCATCGTGGGGGGATCGGGGGCCTCCTACGAGCAGTACTTC.

This chain uses TRBV7-9 with TRBJ2-7; weak D call: TRBD1 (6 bases). Germline lookup yields CDR1 SEHNR and CDR2 FQNEAQ (reference sequence). CDR3 size: 13 residues. With 3 bases removed from V and 6 bases from J, the gap between germline ends came to 12 bases. The CDR3 DNA is TGTGCCAGCAGCTTCTGGGGGCCGCCCGAGCAGTACTTC. Residues: CASSFWGPPEQYF.

The V and J genes are TRBV6-1 and TRBJ1-1; D gene unclear. V was clipped by 5 bases and J by 1 base, with 11 bases between them. In germline, CDR1 is MNHNS, CDR2 SASEGT. The CDR3 contains 14 residues. CDR3 nucleotide sequence: TGTGCCAGCAGTCCCCAAGATTGGAACACTGAAGCTTTCTTT. Amino acids: CASSPQDWNTEAFF.

There are a few counts of this clone. Other DNA variants within this sample encode the same CDR3. V usage is TRBV9 and J usage is TRBJ2-1, with D possibly being TRBD2 (6 bases). Germline V gene lookup returns CDR1 SGDLS and CDR2 YYNGEE. Trimming pared 0 bases from V and 5 bases from J, leaving 9 bases between. This CDR3 contains 14 residues. The CDR3 is CASSVDGRDNEQFF. As DNA, the CDR3 is TGTGCCAGCAGCGTAGACGGGAGAGACAATGAGCAGTTCTTC.

This clone was observed a few times. The gene calls are TRBV18 and TRBJ1-2, with 7 bases identical to TRBD1. The CDR3 extends over 14 amino acids. After removal of 3 bases from V and 3 bases from J, the junction contained 4 bases not matched to a gene. The germline gives CDR1 KGHSH, CDR2 LQKENI. CDR3 residues: CASSPTGIDYGYTF. The CDR3 coding sequence is TGTGCCAGCTCACCGACAGGGATAGACTATGGCTACACCTTC. Together with reference TRBV18 and TRBJ1-2, the CDR3 gives the full variable domain: NAGVMQNPRHLVRRRGQEARLRCSPMKGHSHVYWYRQLPEEGLKFMVYLQKENIIDESGMPKERFSAEFPKEGPSILRIQQVVRGDSAAYFCASSPTGIDYGYTFGSGTRLTVV.

V gene TRBV6-5 combines with J gene TRBJ1-1; D is uncertain. Germline V gene data show CDR1 as MNHEY and CDR2 as SVGAGI. The length of the CDR3 is 14 residues. The V end was cut by 2 bases, the J end by 1 base, with 8 bases between. The CDR3: CASSYQARNTEAFF. As DNA, the CDR3 is TGTGCCAGCAGTTACCAGGCCCGGAACACTGAAGCTTTCTTT.

The chain recombines TRBV7-2 with TRBJ2-1, with a possible D match to TRBD2 (7 bases). From germline, CDR1 is SGHTA and CDR2 FQGNSA. This CDR3 has 16 amino acids. The V end lost 4 bases, the J end lost 0 bases, and 13 bases lay between the germline ends. The CDR3 DNA sequence: TGTGCCAGCAGCTGGGGGGGGGCCTCCTCCTACAATGAGCAGTTCTTC. Translation: CASSWGGASSYNEQFF. Filled out from reference TRBV7-2 and TRBJ2-1, the complete variable domain reads GAGVSQSPSNKVTEKGKDVELRCDPISGHTALYWYRQSLGQGLEFLIYFQGNSAPDKSGLPSDRFSAERTGGSVSTLTIQRTQQEDSAVYLCASSWGGASSYNEQFFGPGTRLTVL.

The rearrangement uses TRBV12-5 and TRBJ2-5; the D is unclear. The V and J ends lost 5 bases and 1 base respectively, with 11 bases between them. Germline CDR1 LGHNT, CDR2 FRNRAP. CDR3 length: 14 amino acids. The CDR3 protein is CASGTRLSQETQYF. CDR3 sequence (DNA): TGTGCTAGTGGTACCAGACTGAGCCAAGAGACCCAGTACTTC.

The chain carries TRBV28 and TRBJ2-1; 13 nucleotides align to TRBD2. Trimming removed 4 bases from V and 11 bases from J; junction bases left unmatched: 8. There are 15 residues in the CDR3. CDR1 is MDHEN, CDR2 SYDVKM, per germline. CDR3 amino acids: CASSSPRTSGRKQFF. CDR3 in DNA: TGTGCCAGCAGTTCCCCCCGGACTAGCGGGAGAAAGCAGTTCTTC.

This clone is a singleton in its sample. The rearrangement joins TRBV28 to TRBJ2-2; TRBD2 aligns across 11 bases. The CDR3 extends over 20 amino acids. J was trimmed by 6 bases and V by 4 bases; bases with no gene match: 19. Germline-derived CDR1 and CDR2 are MDHEN and SYDVKM. Here the CDR3 DNA reads TGTGCCAGCAGTTCAATCATTGACCTTACTAGCGGGAGTATCTCCGGGGAGCTGTTTTTT. The encoded protein is CASSSIIDLTSGSISGELFF. Full variable domain (outside the CDR3, taken from reference TRBV28 and TRBJ2-2): DVKVTQSSRYLVKRTGEKVFLECVQDMDHENMFWYRQDPGLGLRLIYFSYDVKMKEKGDIPEGYSVSREKKERFSLILESASTNQTSMYLCASSSIIDLTSGSISGELFFGEGSRLTVL.

The gene calls are TRBV28 and TRBJ1-2, with D hard to call. This CDR3 comprises 11 residues. The germline V and J ends were trimmed by 6 bases and 6 bases, with 8 bases remaining between them. Germline V gene sequence: CDR1 MDHEN, CDR2 SYDVKM. CDR3 coding DNA: TGTGCCAGCAGACGCGGGGATGGCTACACCTTC. Protein: CASRRGDGYTF.

The chain uses TRBV28 and TRBJ2-7; D is undetermined. The CDR3 has 15 amino acids. Trimming shortened V by 4 bases and J by 6 bases, and 19 bases separated the two germline ends. Germline V gene lookup returns CDR1 MDHEN and CDR2 SYDVKM. The CDR3, as DNA: TGTGCCAGCAGTTCCTACAGTTTACAGTCTCCCGAGCAGTACTTC. Residues: CASSSYSLQSPEQYF. Filled out from reference TRBV28 and TRBJ2-7, the complete variable domain reads DVKVTQSSRYLVKRTGEKVFLECVQDMDHENMFWYRQDPGLGLRLIYFSYDVKMKEKGDIPEGYSVSREKKERFSLILESASTNQTSMYLCASSSYSLQSPEQYFGPGTRLTVT.

The chain is built from TRBV7-9 and TRBJ2-5; 7 bases match TRBD2. Germline assignment: CDR1 SEHNR and CDR2 FQNEAQ (reference sequence). The CDR3 is 15 residues long. Unmatched junction bases numbered 9, after V lost 6 bases and J lost 2 bases. The DNA for the CDR3 is TGTGCCAGCAGGCGGAGCGGGACTGGGCAAGAGACCCAGTACTTC. This sequence encodes CASRRSGTGQETQYF.

The chain employs TRBV5-5 and TRBJ2-3, with 9 bases that match TRBD2. Germline loops: CDR1 SGHKS, CDR2 YYEKEE (reference sequence). V lost 1 base to trimming and J lost 4 bases; unmatched junction nucleotides: 4. The CDR3 has 15 amino acids. The CDR3: CASSLIAGVADTQYF. CDR3 DNA: TGTGCCAGCAGCTTGATAGCGGGAGTCGCAGATACGCAGTATTTT.

The V call is TRBV18, the J call TRBJ2-7; TRBD2 matches at 14 bases. CDR1 is KGHSH, CDR2 LQKENI, per germline. With 4 bases clipped from V and 8 bases from J, the junction kept 1 base outside the gene matches. The CDR3 is 13 residues long. The CDR3 sequence: CASSRTSGRQQYF. Here the CDR3 DNA reads TGTGCCAGCTCACGGACTAGCGGGAGGCAGCAGTACTTC.